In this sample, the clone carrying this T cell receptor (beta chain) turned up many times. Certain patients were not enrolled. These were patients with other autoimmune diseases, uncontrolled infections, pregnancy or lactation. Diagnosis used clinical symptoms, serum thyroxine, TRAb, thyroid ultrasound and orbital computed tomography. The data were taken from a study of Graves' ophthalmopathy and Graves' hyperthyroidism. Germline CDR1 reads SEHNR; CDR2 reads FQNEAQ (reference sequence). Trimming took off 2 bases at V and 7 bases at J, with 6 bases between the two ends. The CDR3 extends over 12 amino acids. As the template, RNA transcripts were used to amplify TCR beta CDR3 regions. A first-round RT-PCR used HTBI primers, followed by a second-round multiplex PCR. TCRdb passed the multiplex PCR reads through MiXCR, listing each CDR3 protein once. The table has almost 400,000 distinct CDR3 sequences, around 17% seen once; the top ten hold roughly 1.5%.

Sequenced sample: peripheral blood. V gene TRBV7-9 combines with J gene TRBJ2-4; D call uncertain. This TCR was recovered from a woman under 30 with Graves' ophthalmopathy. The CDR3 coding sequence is TGTGCCAGCAGCTTACCCCAGAACATTCAGTACTTC. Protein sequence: CASSLPQNIQYF.